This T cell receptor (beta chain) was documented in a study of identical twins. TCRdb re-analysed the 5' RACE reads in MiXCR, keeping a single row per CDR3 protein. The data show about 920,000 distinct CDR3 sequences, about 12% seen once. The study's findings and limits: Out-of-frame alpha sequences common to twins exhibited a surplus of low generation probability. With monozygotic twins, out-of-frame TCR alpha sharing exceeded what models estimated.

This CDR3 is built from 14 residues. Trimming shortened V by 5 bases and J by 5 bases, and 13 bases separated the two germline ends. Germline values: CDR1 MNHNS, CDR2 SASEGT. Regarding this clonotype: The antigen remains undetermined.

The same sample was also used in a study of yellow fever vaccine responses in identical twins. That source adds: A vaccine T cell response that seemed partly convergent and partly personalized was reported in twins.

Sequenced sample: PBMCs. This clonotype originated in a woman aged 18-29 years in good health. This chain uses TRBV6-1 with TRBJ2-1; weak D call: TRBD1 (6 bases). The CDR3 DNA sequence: TGTGCCAGCAGTCAAACGACAGGTAACAATGAGCAGTTCTTC. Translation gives CASSQTTGNNEQFF.